The 7 T cell receptor beta chains reported below all come from one sample, sequenced in a study of blood T cell repertoires in COVID-19. Sequenced by immunoSEQ multiplex PCR; TCRdb stores in-frame clones only, minus some. This sample has roughly 88,000 clones, with roughly 72% found just once. The sample taken for sequencing was peripheral blood. Source of these receptors: a woman in her sixties or seventies in a cohort sampled during active or convalescent COVID-19.

The V call is TRBV5-1, the J call TRBJ2-7, with TRBD1 matching 9 bases. The CDR3 length is 16 residues. Trimming took 1 base from V and 3 from J; bases not matched to a gene: 8. CDR1 and CDR2 (germline): SGHRS, YFSETQ. This CDR3 is CASSLRTGAVVYEQYF. The CDR3 DNA is TGCGCCAGCAGCTTGAGGACAGGGGCCGTGGTCTACGAGCAGTACTTC. Drawing the rest from reference TRBV5-1 and TRBJ2-7, the complete variable domain is KAGVTQTPRYLIKTRGQQVTLSCSPISGHRSVSWYQQTPGQGLQFLFEYFSETQRNKGNFPGRFSGRQFSNSRSEMNVSTLELGDSALYLCASSLRTGAVVYEQYFGPGTRLTVT.

Only a few counts were recorded for this clone. The chain carries TRBV12-3 or TRBV12-4 and TRBJ2-4; D is undetermined. Trimming stripped 2 bases from V and 7 bases from J, with 3 bases between. This CDR3 spans 11 amino acids. For the CDR3, the DNA is TGTGCCAGCAGTTTATCGAACATTCAGTACTTC. The encoded protein is CASSLSNIQYF.

This clone was seen a handful of times. The chain employs TRBV5-4 and TRBJ2-7; possible D gene TRBD1, 5 bases. Germline loops: CDR1 SGHNT, CDR2 YYREEE (reference sequence). This CDR3 has 14 residues. V was pared by 4 bases and J by 5 bases, with 16 bases between. CDR3 nucleotide sequence: TGTGCCAGCAGCGGCAGGGAATTCAGCAACGAGCAGTACTTC. It specifies CASSGREFSNEQYF.

The chain combines TRBV29-1 with TRBJ2-7; 8 bases map to TRBD1. J lost 2 bases, V lost 1 base, and 4 bases had no gene match. Looked up from germline, CDR1 is SQVTM and CDR2 is ANQGSEA. The CDR3 consists of 14 residues. CDR3 region: CSVEVGTGTYEQYF. The CDR3 DNA sequence: TGCAGCGTTGAAGTCGGGACAGGAACCTACGAGCAGTACTTC.

This sequence joins TRBV19 and TRBJ2-3; 8 bases fit TRBD1. Germline CDR1 LNHDA, CDR2 SQIVND (reference sequence). Unmatched junction bases numbered 6, after V lost 4 bases and J lost 3 bases. The CDR3 is 15 residues long. CDR3 nucleotide sequence: TGTGCCAGTAGTACACCACAGGGGGTGACAGATACGCAGTATTTT. As protein: CASSTPQGVTDTQYF.

The chain recombines TRBV28 with TRBJ2-1, with D maybe TRBD2 (6 bases). Germline V gives CDR1 MDHEN, CDR2 SYDVKM. The V end was cut by 5 bases, the J end by 1 base, with 18 bases between. CDR3 length equals 17 residues. This chain's CDR3 is CASSPRGLVTSYNEQFF. For the CDR3, the DNA is TGTGCCAGCAGTCCCCGGGGGTTGGTGACTTCCTACAATGAGCAGTTCTTC.

The chain is built from TRBV7-9 and TRBJ2-3; weak D call: TRBD1 (5 bases). Germline assignment: CDR1 SEHNR and CDR2 FQNEAQ (reference sequence). This CDR3 has 14 amino acids. The V end was cut by 5 bases, the J end by 6 bases, with 15 bases between. CDR3 nucleotide sequence: TGTGCCAGCAGCGCCAGGGTTCAAGGTGATACGCAGTATTTT. It is translated as CASSARVQGDTQYF.